The rows below give T cell receptor beta chains drawn from one sample of a study of blood T cell repertoires in COVID-19. Assay used: immunoSEQ multiplex PCR; TCRdb lists only in-frame clones, some missing. This sample carries a few hundred thousand clones, under 90% of them seen once, and the ten largest clones take less than 3.5%. Material for sequencing was peripheral blood. All receptors come from a woman aged 25 to 39 with COVID-19, enrolled during active disease. Both conserved end residues are trimmed from each CDR3. The D gene is left open where the match is weak.

d_gene: .; v_gene: TRBV7-9; CDR3aa: ASREDGAGYEQY
d_gene: .; v_gene: TRBV6-1; CDR3aa: ASSEGGHYNSPLH
d_gene: .; v_gene: TRBV4-2; CDR3aa: ASSQPGTIGSNSPLH
d_gene: TRBD1; v_gene: TRBV27; CDR3aa: ASSRGTGGSDNSPLH
d_gene: .; v_gene: TRBV18; CDR3aa: ASSQGIRNTEAF
d_gene: .; v_gene: TRBV27; CDR3aa: ASSPLDGSYETQY
d_gene: .; v_gene: TRBV7-9; CDR3aa: ASSRTGFEKLF
d_gene: .; v_gene: TRBV5-6; CDR3aa: ASSFSSTVYGYT
d_gene: TRBD1; v_gene: TRBV6-4; CDR3aa: ASSRTGSTDTQY
d_gene: TRBD2; v_gene: TRBV11-2; CDR3aa: ASSETSGQETQY
d_gene: .; v_gene: TRBV5-1; CDR3aa: ASSMAGDATNEKLF
d_gene: TRBD1; v_gene: TRBV6-5; CDR3aa: ASRNRGNSNQPQH
d_gene: .; v_gene: TRBV9; CDR3aa: ASSVGLNQPQH
d_gene: TRBD2; v_gene: TRBV27; CDR3aa: ASSLWGGSYNEQF
d_gene: .; v_gene: TRBV30; CDR3aa: AWSAGDNQPQH
d_gene: .; v_gene: TRBV28; CDR3aa: ASRTVDSNQPQH
d_gene: .; v_gene: TRBV2; CDR3aa: ASSERQYTEAF
d_gene: .; v_gene: TRBV9; CDR3aa: ASSVETEDSPLH
d_gene: .; v_gene: TRBV4-1; CDR3aa: ASSQSQREHGYT
d_gene: TRBD2; v_gene: TRBV28; CDR3aa: ASNGGLAERYEQY
d_gene: TRBD1; v_gene: TRBV7-8; CDR3aa: ASSAGTVEAF
d_gene: TRBD1; v_gene: TRBV19; CDR3aa: ASTNRQGNQPQH
d_gene: .; v_gene: TRBV3-1/TRBV3-2; CDR3aa: ASSQDPTPDTQY
d_gene: .; v_gene: TRBV10-3; CDR3aa: AISGLDEKLF
d_gene: TRBD1; v_gene: TRBV19; CDR3aa: ASSIVNRGAEAF
d_gene: .; v_gene: TRBV6-6; CDR3aa: ASSRGQNTEAF
d_gene: .; v_gene: TRBV29-1; CDR3aa: SVESVTSGNTIY
d_gene: .; v_gene: TRBV5-1; CDR3aa: ASSPGISYEQY
d_gene: TRBD1; v_gene: TRBV6-5; CDR3aa: ASRMDRGTEKLF
d_gene: .; v_gene: TRBV11-2; CDR3aa: ASSPTGFAPAF
d_gene: .; v_gene: TRBV9; CDR3aa: ASSVAGGSYGYT
d_gene: .; v_gene: TRBV5-1; CDR3aa: ASSLGQSSSGNTIY
d_gene: TRBD2; v_gene: TRBV12-5; CDR3aa: ASGRTSGSAGELF
d_gene: .; v_gene: TRBV4-1; CDR3aa: ASSHPNGGATEAF
d_gene: .; v_gene: TRBV5-6; CDR3aa: ASSLVGGNSNTIY
d_gene: .; v_gene: TRBV5-1; CDR3aa: ASSRVGGFGTDTQY
d_gene: .; v_gene: TRBV27; CDR3aa: ASSLLGAMNTEAF
d_gene: .; v_gene: TRBV5-1; CDR3aa: ASSYSGNEQF
d_gene: .; v_gene: TRBV6-5; CDR3aa: ASSYSRGIGTEAF
d_gene: TRBD1; v_gene: TRBV19; CDR3aa: ASSQISPGTGLNTEAF
d_gene: TRBD2; v_gene: TRBV11-2; CDR3aa: ASSLDNGGRNTDTQY
d_gene: .; v_gene: TRBV11-3; CDR3aa: ASSLGGEGDTQY
d_gene: .; v_gene: TRBV19; CDR3aa: ASSTLRQRSSYNEQF
d_gene: .; v_gene: TRBV14; CDR3aa: ASSHGTNMNTEAF